A single sample is the source of the 18 T cell receptor beta chains below, sequenced in a study of regulatory T cells in long-lasting Graves disease. Time point denoted: newly diagnosed GD, antithyroid drugs for less than 3 months. PBMC-extracted RNA yielded the TCR library. The TCR beta library used iRepertoire HTBI primers with Arm-PCR amplification of CDR3. From the multiplex PCR reads, TCRdb called clonotypes with MiXCR, one entry per CDR3 protein. This table has 400,000 to 500,000 distinct CDR3 sequences, roughly 17% appearing once. Another study also made use of these data, one on T cells in Graves' hyperthyroidism and ophthalmopathy.

This specimen was peripheral blood mononuclear cells (PBMCs), taken at new diagnosis, from a patient treated with antithyroid drugs. The source of these receptors is a woman aged 25 to 39 with Graves disease.

CDR3 DNA sequence: TGCAGTGCGAGGGGGGTAAAGCTGTCCTATGGCTACACCTTC. Its protein product is CSARGVKLSYGYTF. The V and J genes are TRBV20-1 and TRBJ1-2; weak D call: TRBD1 (6 bases). The V end lost 6 bases, the J end lost 4 bases, and 18 bases lay between the germline ends. CDR1 is DFQATT, CDR2 SNEGSKA, per germline (reference sequence). The CDR3 covers 14 residues.

The table lists this clonotype with many counts. This chain connects TRBV18 to TRBJ1-2; 7 bases fit TRBD1. In germline, CDR1 is KGHSH, CDR2 LQKENI. CDR3 length: 14 amino acids. V was clipped by 2 bases and J by 2 bases; unmatched bases: 2. CDR3 amino acids: CASSPGTDNYGYTF. The CDR3 DNA follows: TGTGCCAGCTCACCAGGGACAGACAACTATGGCTACACCTTC.

This clonotype showed up many times. The chain links TRBV28 to TRBJ1-1; tentatively, D is TRBD1 (6 bases). From germline, CDR1 is MDHEN and CDR2 SYDVKM. CDR3 length: 16 amino acids. Trimming stripped 9 bases from V and 0 bases from J, with 20 bases between. CDR3 sequence (DNA): TGTGCCAGTCCTCCTGGCCAGGGGAGGGTGAACACTGAAGCTTTCTTT. Translated: CASPPGQGRVNTEAFF.

V usage is TRBV7-3 and J usage is TRBJ2-5; tentatively, D is TRBD2 (5 bases). There are 13 residues in the CDR3. V was shortened by 6 bases and J by 5 bases, with 13 bases between the two germline ends. Germline V gives CDR1 SGHTA, CDR2 FQGTGA. CDR3 residues: CASSLSWRETQYF. The DNA of the CDR3 is TGTGCCAGCAGTCTCTCCTGGAGGGAGACCCAGTACTTC.

At least ten counts were recorded for this clonotype. The gene calls are TRBV27 and TRBJ2-7; D unresolved. This CDR3 spans 14 amino acids. The ends were cut back, 6 bases at V and 0 bases at J, with 12 bases in the middle. The germline gives CDR1 MNHEY, CDR2 SMNVEV (reference sequence). The CDR3 DNA is TGTGCCAGCAGCCCATGGGCGAGCTCCTACGAGCAGTACTTC. It encodes CASSPWASSYEQYF.

The chain is built from TRBV5-1 and TRBJ2-2, with 10 bases matching TRBD1. The length of the CDR3 is 15 residues. Germline V gene data show CDR1 as SGHRS and CDR2 as YFSETQ. The junction had 4 bases not matched to a gene; V was cut back by 1 base and J by 7 bases. CDR3 residues: CASSLSGQGVGELFF. The CDR3 DNA reads as TGCGCCAGCAGCTTGTCTGGACAGGGGGTCGGGGAGCTGTTTTTT.

This clonotype was recorded at least ten times. CDR3 nucleotides: TGTGCCAGTCTTTATGCCGGGGAGCTGTTTTTT. Translation: CASLYAGELFF. The V and J genes are TRBV5-6 and TRBJ2-2; D gene uncertain. The CDR3 covers 11 residues. Germline V lookup: CDR1 SGHDT, CDR2 YYEEEE. Between the trimmed V and J ends, which lost 8 bases and 6 bases, there was a span of 8 bases.

This clonotype was detected only a few times. V usage is TRBV5-1 and J usage is TRBJ1-2; 12 bases match TRBD1. From germline, CDR1 is SGHRS and CDR2 YFSETQ. Trimming cost V 5 bases and J 2 bases; bases outside gene matches: 7. The CDR3 runs 16 residues. CDR3 nucleotides: TGCGCCAGCAGGTGGTCGGGACAGGGGGCGAACTATGGCTACACCTTC. Amino acids: CASRWSGQGANYGYTF.

CDR3 protein: CASSPDRGTTEAFF. The CDR3 nucleotides read TGTGCCAGCAGCCCCGACAGGGGAACCACTGAAGCTTTCTTT. V usage is TRBV5-6 and J usage is TRBJ1-1; TRBD1 aligns across 8 bases. V lost 4 bases to trimming and J lost 4 bases; unmatched junction nucleotides: 6. In germline, CDR1 is SGHDT, CDR2 YYEEEE. The CDR3 covers 14 residues.

This clonotype was observed at least ten times. The chain uses TRBV28 and TRBJ1-1; unclear D gene. Trimming cost V 3 bases and J 6 bases, with 17 bases left between them. This CDR3 contains 15 residues. Germline V lookup: CDR1 MDHEN, CDR2 SYDVKM. The CDR3 region is CASSFPRRGTAEAFF. The CDR3, as DNA: TGTGCCAGCAGTTTTCCCAGGCGGGGAACGGCTGAAGCTTTCTTT.

This clonotype was recorded at least ten times. The V call is TRBV10-3, the J call TRBJ2-3, with 7 bases aligning to TRBD2. V lost 5 bases, J lost 0 bases, and 11 bases stayed unmatched. CDR1 and CDR2 from the germline V gene are ENHRY and SYGVKD. The CDR3 has 17 residues. In DNA form, the CDR3 reads TGTGCCATCAGTTCCCCGACATGGGGGGGAAGCACAGATACGCAGTATTTT. Protein: CAISSPTWGGSTDTQYF.

A few counts support this clonotype. This chain uses TRBV20-1 with TRBJ1-5; D perhaps matches TRBD1 (5 bases). Germline CDR1 is DFQATT and CDR2 is SNEGSKA (reference sequence). V was cut by 0 bases and J by 5 bases, with 17 bases left in between. The CDR3 length is 16 residues. CDR3 region: CSARDSRARAYQPQHF. The CDR3 DNA follows: TGCAGTGCTAGAGATTCTCGGGCCAGGGCATATCAGCCCCAGCATTTT.

The V call is TRBV6-1, the J call TRBJ2-3; TRBD2 matches 9 bases. Germline V lookup: CDR1 MNHNS, CDR2 SASEGT. The V gene end was trimmed by 6 bases and the J gene end by 5 bases; junction bases not matched to a gene: 9. This CDR3 is 15 amino acids long. The CDR3, as DNA: TGTGCCAGCAGGGACCTAGCGGGATTCATAGATACGCAGTATTTT. Amino acids: CASRDLAGFIDTQYF.

A remark on this clonotype: The missing conserved phenylalanine or tryptophan at the end of this CDR3 makes a read error likely. The J gene is TRBJ2-7, the V gene TRBV12-3 or TRBV12-4; no reliable D call. V lost 2 bases and J lost 5, with 10 bases in between. The CDR3 has 13 residues. The chain's CDR3 is CASSLRARNEQYL. CDR3 nucleotide sequence: TGTGCCAGCAGTTTACGGGCTAGAAACGAGCAGTACCTC.

This clonotype has a count of ten or more. J is TRBJ2-3 and V is TRBV5-1, with 14 bases matching TRBD2. CDR3 size: 17 residues. V was pared by 0 bases and J by 5 bases, with 5 bases of the junction left unmatched. Germline values: CDR1 SGHRS, CDR2 YFSETQ. CDR3 sequence: CASSLGLAGGPGDTQYF. DNA for the CDR3: TGCGCCAGCAGCTTGGGACTAGCGGGAGGGCCGGGAGATACGCAGTATTTT.

This clonotype was detected many times. This chain joins TRBV6-2 or TRBV6-3 and TRBJ2-7, with 9 positions matching TRBD2. J lost 2 bases, V lost 2 bases, and 7 bases had no gene match. Per the germline V gene, CDR1 is MNHEY and CDR2 is SVGEGT. The CDR3 loop spans 16 amino acids. As DNA, the CDR3 is TGTGCCAGCAGTTACCGTGCGGGAGGGCAGGCCTACGAGCAGTACTTC. Amino acids: CASSYRAGGQAYEQYF.

A few counts support this clonotype. The V call is TRBV6-1, the J call TRBJ2-1; 10 nucleotides line up with TRBD1. CDR1 is MNHNS, CDR2 SASEGT, per germline. V shed 6 bases and J 7 bases; nucleotides not matched to a gene: 12. This CDR3 contains 16 residues. CDR3 DNA sequence: TGTGCCAGCAGACCAATCGACAGGGGGCTGTATAATGAGCAGTTCTTC. Amino acids: CASRPIDRGLYNEQFF.

This clonotype was recorded at least ten times. The V call is TRBV5-1, the J call TRBJ1-2, with a possible D match to TRBD1 (5 bases). This CDR3 is built from 15 residues. Germline CDR1 SGHRS, CDR2 YFSETQ. Trimming took 2 bases from V and 0 from J, leaving 11 bases between them. The CDR3 is CASSFIGTSNYGYTF. The CDR3 DNA reads TGCGCCAGCAGCTTTATAGGGACCTCTAACTATGGCTACACCTTC.